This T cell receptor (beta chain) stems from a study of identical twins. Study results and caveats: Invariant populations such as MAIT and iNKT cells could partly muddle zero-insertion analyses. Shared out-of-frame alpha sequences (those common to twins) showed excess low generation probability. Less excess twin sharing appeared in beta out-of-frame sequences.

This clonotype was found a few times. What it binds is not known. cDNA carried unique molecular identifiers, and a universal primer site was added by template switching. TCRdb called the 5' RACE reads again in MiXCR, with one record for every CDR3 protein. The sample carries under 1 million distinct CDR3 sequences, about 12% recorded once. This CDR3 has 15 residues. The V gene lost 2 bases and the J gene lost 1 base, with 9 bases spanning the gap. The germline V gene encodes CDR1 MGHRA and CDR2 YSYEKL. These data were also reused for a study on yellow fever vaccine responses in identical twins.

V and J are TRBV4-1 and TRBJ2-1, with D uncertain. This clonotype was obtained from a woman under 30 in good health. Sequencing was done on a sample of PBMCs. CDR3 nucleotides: TGCGCCAGCAGCCAATCAGAAGTATCCTACAATGAGCAGTTCTTC. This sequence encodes CASSQSEVSYNEQFF.